A single sample gave rise to the 27 T cell receptor beta chains below, sequenced in a study of cytomegalovirus exposure and HLA in healthy donors. The PCR contained 60 Vbeta and 13 Jbeta primers. The data were produced by immunoSEQ multiplex PCR, yet TCRdb's version contains in-frame clones alone and is incomplete. The sample lists 180,000 or so clones, about 75% occurring once. The specimen sequenced was PBMCs. The receptors here all came from a middle-aged woman in good health and CMV-seropositive.

CDR3 nucleotides: TGTGCCAGCAGCGGGTATCTGGCTAGCGGAGGGTACCAAGAGACCCAGTACTTC. The encoded protein is CASSGYLASGGYQETQYF. The chain combines TRBV9 with TRBJ2-5, with 7 bases lining up with TRBD2. The CDR3 contains 18 residues. J was trimmed by 0 bases and V by 3 bases; bases with no gene match: 14. Germline V gene lookup returns CDR1 SGDLS and CDR2 YYNGEE.

V and J are TRBV6-1 and TRBJ1-1, with D tentatively TRBD1 (6 bases). V shed 7 bases and J shed 3 bases, with 12 bases lying between them. Per the germline V gene, CDR1 is MNHNS and CDR2 is SASEGT. The CDR3 sequence is 13 residues long. Here the CDR3 reads CASIPPGDTEAFF. The CDR3 nucleotides are TGTGCCAGCATCCCCCCAGGGGACACTGAAGCTTTCTTT.

The rearrangement uses TRBV19 and TRBJ2-7; 8 bases map to TRBD1. Germline trimming cut 0 bases from V and 6 bases from J; bases unmatched to any gene: 16. CDR1 and CDR2 (germline): LNHDA, SQIVND (reference sequence). The CDR3 covers 18 residues. The CDR3 is CASSIDHLGQGPQGEQYF. The DNA for the CDR3 is TGTGCCAGTAGTATAGATCACCTTGGACAGGGCCCCCAGGGCGAGCAGTACTTC.

The gene calls are TRBV7-6 and TRBJ2-7, with D possibly being TRBD2 (6 bases). The CDR3 runs 13 residues. CDR1 SGHVS and CDR2 FNYEAQ come from the germline V gene. Trimming stripped 6 bases from V and 3 bases from J, with 12 bases between. This CDR3 is CASSSPGLYEQYF. The CDR3 DNA follows: TGTGCCAGCAGTTCCCCGGGACTCTACGAGCAGTACTTC.

This clone has only one observation. This chain links TRBV18 with TRBJ2-3; D remains ambiguous. V was clipped by 3 bases and J by 3 bases, with 10 bases between them. Per germline, CDR1 KGHSH and CDR2 LQKENI. The CDR3 has 14 residues. The CDR3 loop reads CASSPPSLTDTQYF. Here the CDR3 DNA reads TGTGCCAGCTCACCCCCTAGTTTAACAGATACGCAGTATTTT.

This rearrangement joins TRBV19 to TRBJ1-1; weak D call: TRBD1 (5 bases). V dropped 11 bases and J dropped 5 bases, with 21 bases sitting between them. This CDR3 is 14 amino acids long. From germline, CDR1 is LNHDA and CDR2 SQIVND (reference sequence). As DNA, the CDR3 is TGTGCCCCTAGCGGGGCACCAACGGGGACTGAAGCTTTCTTT. Translation: CAPSGAPTGTEAFF.

The CDR3 protein is CASSLVSSPNSPLHF. The CDR3 DNA is TGTGCCAGCAGCTTAGTTTCTAGTCCAAATTCACCCCTCCACTTT. This sequence joins TRBV7-9 and TRBJ1-6; D call uncertain. The V gene lost 1 base and the J gene lost 7 bases, with 11 bases spanning the gap. This CDR3 region has 15 residues. Looked up from germline, CDR1 is SEHNR and CDR2 is FQNEAQ (reference sequence).

The gene calls are TRBV29-1 and TRBJ2-7; possible D gene TRBD2, 6 bases. From germline, CDR1 is SQVTM and CDR2 ANQGSEA. The CDR3 is made up of 15 amino acids. V lost 0 bases and J lost 2, with 14 bases in between. For the CDR3, the DNA is TGCAGCGTTGAAGATCCGGAGGGAGGCCCCTACGAGCAGTACTTC. The encoded protein is CSVEDPEGGPYEQYF.

This clone was recorded once. The chain uses TRBV5-5 and TRBJ2-1; D gene uncertain. The germline CDR1 and CDR2 sequences are SGHKS and YYEKEE (reference sequence). This CDR3 contains 13 residues. Trimming shortened V by 4 bases and J by 9 bases, and 14 bases separated the two germline ends. CDR3 in DNA: TGTGCCAGCAGCCCAGAAAAAACGATTGAGCAGTTCTTC. This codes for CASSPEKTIEQFF.

The V call is TRBV27, the J call TRBJ2-5, with 11 bases that match TRBD1. Germline lookup yields CDR1 MNHEY and CDR2 SMNVEV (reference sequence). The trim removed 6 bases at V and 4 bases at J, leaving 10 bases unmatched. The CDR3 runs to 16 residues. The CDR3 DNA is TGTGCCAGCAGCAAACTGGGACAGGGGGATTTAGAGACCCAGTACTTC. It specifies CASSKLGQGDLETQYF.

The rearrangement uses TRBV6-1 and TRBJ1-5; possibly TRBD1 for D (6 bases). CDR1 and CDR2 (germline): MNHNS, SASEGT. This CDR3 spans 14 amino acids. Trimming cost V 5 bases and J 6 bases, with 14 bases left between them. The CDR3 DNA reads as TGTGCCAGCAGTTCACAGGGAGGGGGTCAGCCCCAGCATTTT. As protein: CASSSQGGGQPQHF.

The CDR3 reads CASSILSPNGAQHF. CDR3 nucleotide sequence: TGTGCCAGTAGTATTCTTTCCCCTAACGGGGCCCAGCATTTT. The chain couples TRBV19 to TRBJ1-5; D unresolved. The germline CDR1 and CDR2 sequences are LNHDA and SQIVND (reference sequence). The germline V and J ends were trimmed by 3 bases and 11 bases, with 17 bases remaining between them. This CDR3 has 14 amino acids.

The V call is TRBV27, the J call TRBJ2-3; unclear D gene. Trimming stripped 6 bases from V and 0 bases from J, with 10 bases between. Germline V gene data show CDR1 as MNHEY and CDR2 as SMNVEV (reference sequence). The CDR3 is made up of 14 amino acids. The CDR3 DNA is TGTGCCAGCAGGTCCAGTTTTAGCACAGATACGCAGTATTTT. This gives the protein CASRSSFSTDTQYF.

The V gene is TRBV28, the J gene TRBJ1-3; 7 bases map to TRBD1. The J segment lost 5 bases and the V segment lost 8 bases, leaving 3 bases of the junction unmatched. The CDR3 length is 12 residues. The V gene's germline CDR1 is MDHEN and CDR2 SYDVKM. The CDR3 bases are TGTGCCAGCCGGACAGGCAGAAACACCATATATTTT. This encodes CASRTGRNTIYF. The full variable domain, its missing parts supplied by reference TRBV28 and TRBJ1-3, is DVKVTQSSRYLVKRTGEKVFLECVQDMDHENMFWYRQDPGLGLRLIYFSYDVKMKEKGDIPEGYSVSREKKERFSLILESASTNQTSMYLCASRTGRNTIYFGEGSWLTVV.

This sequence joins TRBV27 and TRBJ2-1, with D possibly TRBD1 on 7 matching bases. Germline values: CDR1 MNHEY, CDR2 SMNVEV (reference sequence). The V and J ends lost 5 bases and 4 bases respectively, with 15 bases between them. The CDR3 totals 15 residues. The CDR3 spells CASSMTGTGYNEQFF. CDR3 sequence (DNA): TGTGCCAGCAGTATGACAGGGACTGGGTACAATGAGCAGTTCTTC.

This clone has just a few counts. V and J are TRBV9 and TRBJ1-3; maybe TRBD1 (6 bases). V lost 4 bases and J lost 0, with 11 bases in between. Germline CDR1 reads SGDLS; CDR2 reads YYNGEE. The CDR3 runs to 15 residues. DNA for the CDR3: TGTGCCAGCAGCCCGACAGGTTTCTCTGGAAACACCATATATTTT. This sequence encodes CASSPTGFSGNTIYF.

The sample holds a few counts of this clone. The chain is built from TRBV5-1 and TRBJ1-2; D is perhaps TRBD1 (5 bases). This CDR3 is built from 17 residues. The V end lost 2 bases, the J end lost 6 bases, and 23 bases lay between the germline ends. Per the germline V gene, CDR1 is SGHRS and CDR2 is YFSETQ. The CDR3, as DNA: TGCGCCAGCAGCTTTGGTTCGGGGGTACGGGAGAACGATGGCTACACCTTC. It translates to CASSFGSGVRENDGYTF.

Points on this clone: At one of its ends the junction is not consistent with the germline gene, which may arise from a read error. J is TRBJ1-4 and V is TRBV7-9; D remains unclear. CDR1 is SEHNR and CDR2 is FQNEAQ in the germline V gene (reference sequence). The CDR3 extends over 14 amino acids. As DNA, the CDR3 is TGTTCCAGCAGCGGCGGGGTTGTGGGGGAAAAACTGTTTTTT. As protein: CSSSGGVVGEKLFF.

The CDR3 DNA follows: TGTGCCAGCAGGGGGGGTCTAGAGAGAGCTTTCTTT. This codes for CASRGGLERAFF. The J gene is TRBJ1-1, the V gene TRBV28; possible D gene TRBD1, 5 bases. The V end lost 6 bases, the J end lost 10 bases, and 15 bases lay between the germline ends. The CDR3 extends over 12 amino acids. The germline CDR1 and CDR2 sequences are MDHEN and SYDVKM.

This clone was seen a few times. The gene calls are TRBV30 and TRBJ1-1; perhaps TRBD1 as D (6 bases). Deletions cut 2 bases from V and 3 bases from J, with 16 bases between. From germline, CDR1 is GTSNPN and CDR2 SVGIG (reference sequence). The CDR3 has 15 amino acids. CDR3 in DNA: TGTGCCTGGAGTTTGACACACAGGGCGGACACTGAAGCTTTCTTT. Translated, it gives CAWSLTHRADTEAFF.

The rearrangement joins TRBV25-1 to TRBJ2-1, with 9 positions matching TRBD1. With V trimmed by 2 bases and J by 7 bases, 6 bases remained unmatched. Germline loops: CDR1 MGHDK, CDR2 SYGVNS. CDR3 size: 15 residues. In DNA form, the CDR3 reads TGTGCCAGCAGTGAAGGGTTGGACAGGGGAAATGAGCAGTTCTTC. This translates into CASSEGLDRGNEQFF.

On this clone itself: This CDR3 fails to terminate in the conserved phenylalanine or tryptophan, so it likely reflects a read error. The limits of the CDR3 on the DNA are not certain, so only TCRdb's listed CDR3 is given. This rearrangement joins TRBV5-4 to TRBJ1-2; the tabulated D call, TRBD1, remains unverified against the DNA. The germline V gene encodes CDR1 SGHNT and CDR2 YYREEE (reference sequence). The CDR3 region is 14 residues in length, termini included. This CDR3 is CASSFTPPGDRVDS.

This clone was counted once. The chain couples TRBV5-1 to TRBJ2-1; 11 nucleotides match TRBD2. The CDR3 contains 16 residues. Germline trimming cut 3 bases from V and 5 bases from J; bases unmatched to any gene: 7. Germline CDR1 SGHRS, CDR2 YFSETQ. This CDR3 reads CASSSIAGGPHNEQFF. Written as DNA, the CDR3 is TGCGCCAGCAGCTCCATAGCGGGAGGGCCCCACAATGAGCAGTTCTTC. Drawing the rest from reference TRBV5-1 and TRBJ2-1, the complete variable domain is KAGVTQTPRYLIKTRGQQVTLSCSPISGHRSVSWYQQTPGQGLQFLFEYFSETQRNKGNFPGRFSGRQFSNSRSEMNVSTLELGDSALYLCASSSIAGGPHNEQFFGPGTRLTVL.

The CDR3 DNA sequence: TGTGCCAGCAGCCAAGAGGCGACAGGGGGTAATGAAAAACTGTTTTTT. It specifies CASSQEATGGNEKLFF. J is TRBJ1-4 and V is TRBV4-2; 9 bases align to TRBD1. With V trimmed by 0 bases and J by 4 bases, 3 bases remained unmatched. This CDR3 spans 16 amino acids. CDR1 is LGHNA, CDR2 YNFKEQ, per germline.

This clone has a single count. The chain combines TRBV4-3 with TRBJ2-7; D remains ambiguous. Germline V CDR1 and CDR2: LGHNA, YSLEER. The CDR3 is made up of 15 amino acids. Trimming cost V 4 bases and J 4 bases, with 17 bases left between them. CDR3 coding DNA: TGCGCCAGCAGCCCTGAGAGACCCAGGTATTACGAGCAGTACTTC. Amino acid sequence: CASSPERPRYYEQYF.

This chain's CDR3 is CSVDRGKGNYGYTF. The CDR3, as DNA: TGCAGCGTTGACAGGGGGAAAGGGAACTATGGCTACACCTTC. This chain uses TRBV29-1 with TRBJ1-2, with 7 nucleotides matching TRBD1. The CDR3 extends over 14 amino acids. V shed 3 bases and J 2 bases; nucleotides not matched to a gene: 6. Germline values: CDR1 SQVTM, CDR2 ANQGSEA.

This chain joins TRBV7-3 and TRBJ2-2; 9 nucleotides line up with TRBD1. J lost 4 bases, V lost 4 bases, and 10 bases had no gene match. In germline, CDR1 is SGHTA, CDR2 FQGTGA. CDR3 length: 17 residues. CDR3 coding DNA: TGTGCCAGCAGCTCAGACCGGGACAGGGCGGGCACCGGGGAGCTGTTTTTT. It encodes CASSSDRDRAGTGELFF.